These 32 T cell receptor beta chains came from one sample sequenced in a study of blood T cell repertoires in COVID-19. Assay: immunoSEQ multiplex PCR; the TCRdb copy retains only in-frame clones and omits some. The repertoire consists of about 200,000 clones, with roughly 80% occurring once and the leading ten covering less than 11%. Sequencing input: peripheral blood. All receptors come from a woman of 80 years or more with acute or convalescent COVID-19.

The J gene is TRBJ2-2, the V gene TRBV9; 7 nucleotides align to TRBD2. The trim removed 0 bases at V and 5 bases at J, leaving 7 bases unmatched. The CDR3 is made up of 16 amino acids. Germline V gives CDR1 SGDLS, CDR2 YYNGEE. CDR3 bases: TGTGCCAGCAGCGTAGCTATGGAGGGAGGGACCGGGGAGCTGTTTTTT. Its protein product is CASSVAMEGGTGELFF.

This chain joins TRBV20-1 and TRBJ1-2, with D hard to call. Germline loops: CDR1 DFQATT, CDR2 SNEGSKA (reference sequence). The length of the CDR3 is 13 residues. Trimming left V 3 bases short and J 2 bases short, with 10 bases between. The CDR3 reads CSASQNLNYGYTF. CDR3 DNA sequence: TGCAGTGCTAGTCAGAATCTCAACTATGGCTACACCTTC.

This chain connects TRBV6-5 to TRBJ1-1; D is undetermined. Trimming stripped 6 bases from V and 0 bases from J, with 11 bases between. The CDR3 extends over 14 amino acids. Germline V gene sequence: CDR1 MNHEY, CDR2 SVGAGI. CDR3 protein: CASSRLSMNTEAFF. The CDR3 DNA sequence: TGTGCCAGCAGCAGACTCTCCATGAACACTGAAGCTTTCTTT.

The chain links TRBV5-1 to TRBJ2-3; 9 bases line up with TRBD2. Germline assignment: CDR1 SGHRS and CDR2 YFSETQ. The CDR3 runs 18 residues. J was trimmed by 1 base and V by 4 bases; bases with no gene match: 13. The CDR3: CASSTFPPTSGGTDTQYF. Here the CDR3 DNA reads TGCGCCAGCAGCACCTTCCCACCGACTAGCGGTGGCACAGATACGCAGTATTTT.

The chain links TRBV28 to TRBJ1-4; D is perhaps TRBD1 (6 bases). V shed 6 bases and J shed 5 bases, with 13 bases lying between them. This CDR3 is 14 amino acids long. In germline, CDR1 is MDHEN, CDR2 SYDVKM. Here the CDR3 DNA reads TGTGCCAGCAGCCAAACAGGGTTCAATGAAAAACTGTTTTTT. Translating gives CASSQTGFNEKLFF.

This chain connects TRBV6-4 to TRBJ2-1; 7 nucleotides agree with TRBD2. The CDR3 sequence is 16 residues long. Trimming removed 3 bases from V and 7 bases from J; junction bases left unmatched: 12. Germline assignment: CDR1 MRHNA and CDR2 SNTAGT. The CDR3 sequence is CASSETTGGGSNEQFF. The DNA of the CDR3 is TGTGCCAGCAGTGAAACCACCGGCGGGGGTTCTAATGAGCAGTTCTTC.

This clone has just a few counts. The chain combines TRBV19 with TRBJ2-3, with TRBD2 identical over 12 bases. From germline, CDR1 is LNHDA and CDR2 SQIVND (reference sequence). The junction had 5 bases not matched to a gene; V was cut back by 5 bases and J by 2 bases. This CDR3 comprises 16 residues. CDR3 sequence: CASSVTSGGSTDTQYF. The CDR3 nucleotides are TGTGCCAGTAGTGTTACTAGCGGGGGGTCCACAGATACGCAGTATTTT.

The chain links TRBV5-5 to TRBJ1-1; a possible D gene is TRBD1 (6 bases). The CDR3 contains 14 residues. The germline CDR1 and CDR2 sequences are SGHKS and YYEKEE (reference sequence). The V gene lost 7 bases and the J gene lost 0 bases, with 13 bases spanning the gap. The CDR3 loop is CASLLQGMNTEAFF. The DNA for the CDR3 is TGTGCCAGCTTACTACAGGGTATGAACACTGAAGCTTTCTTT.

The chain joins TRBV6-2 or TRBV6-3 to TRBJ1-1; D is perhaps TRBD1 (5 bases). In germline, CDR1 is MNHEY, CDR2 SVGEGT. This CDR3 is 13 amino acids long. The germline V and J ends were trimmed by 5 bases and 3 bases, with 10 bases remaining between them. CDR3 region: CASSLNRYTEAFF. The CDR3 DNA reads TGTGCCAGCAGTCTAAACAGGTACACTGAAGCTTTCTTT.

The rearrangement uses TRBV30 and TRBJ1-1; maybe TRBD1 (6 bases). Deletions cut 2 bases from V and 5 bases from J, with 15 bases between. From germline, CDR1 is GTSNPN and CDR2 SVGIG (reference sequence). The CDR3 runs 14 residues. CDR3 DNA: TGTGCCTGGAGTCTCACACCAGGGGATACTGAAGCTTTCTTT. It is translated as CAWSLTPGDTEAFF.

The V call is TRBV7-9, the J call TRBJ2-5; D may be TRBD2 (7 bases). Germline CDR1 SEHNR, CDR2 FQNEAQ (reference sequence). Trimming removed 5 bases from V and 4 bases from J, with 17 bases in between. The CDR3 sequence is 15 residues long. The CDR3 loop reads CASSPPGGGGETQYF. The DNA for the CDR3 is TGTGCCAGCAGCCCTCCGGGCGGGGGCGGAGAGACCCAGTACTTC.

As regards this clone: Other DNA variants within this sample encode the same CDR3. CDR3 sequence reads: CASSYAGFRAGELFF. In DNA form, the CDR3 reads TGTGCCAGCAGCTATGCAGGGTTCAGGGCCGGGGAGCTGTTTTTT. The genes are TRBV7-2 and TRBJ2-2, with D perhaps TRBD1 (5 bases). V lost 4 bases and J lost 6, with 15 bases in between. The CDR3 runs to 15 residues. Germline values: CDR1 SGHTA, CDR2 FQGNSA.

This chain's CDR3 is CASSARQGGPINYGYTF. CDR3 nucleotides: TGTGCCAGCAGCGCTCGACAGGGGGGTCCTATTAACTATGGCTACACCTTC. The V call is TRBV7-2, the J call TRBJ1-2, with 9 bases fitting TRBD1. Trimming cost V 5 bases and J 1 base; bases outside gene matches: 11. The germline V gene encodes CDR1 SGHTA and CDR2 FQGNSA. The CDR3 runs 17 residues.

V and J are TRBV21-1 and TRBJ2-1; TRBD2 is taken as the D call from the table, unchecked against the DNA. TRBV21-1 is shown as a pseudogene. The CDR3 loop spans 19 amino acids. The CDR3 bases are TGTGCCAGCAGCAAGTCCGTCCTAGCGGGGGTACTGGGCCCGGGTGAGCAGTTCTTC. It encodes CASSKSVLAGVLGPGEQFF.

The rearrangement uses TRBV19 and TRBJ1-1, with D unclear. Germline V gene lookup returns CDR1 LNHDA and CDR2 SQIVND (reference sequence). The V gene lost 5 bases and the J gene lost 3 bases, with 10 bases spanning the gap. This CDR3 has 13 amino acids. This chain's CDR3 is CASSPTMDTEAFF. CDR3 DNA sequence: TGTGCCAGTAGTCCGACTATGGACACTGAAGCTTTCTTT.

This clone was counted once. This chain joins TRBV6-2 or TRBV6-3 and TRBJ2-3; 9 bases are a match to TRBD1. CDR3 size: 14 residues. Per the germline V gene, CDR1 is MNHEY and CDR2 is SVGEGT. Trimming cost V 6 bases and J 5 bases; bases outside gene matches: 6. DNA of the CDR3: TGTGCCAGCAGCAATACAGGGGGCGAAGATACGCAGTATTTT. The encoded protein is CASSNTGGEDTQYF.

The CDR3 bases are TGCAGTGCTAGTAAGACCGCGGGAGGCTACGAGCAGTACTTC. It translates to CSASKTAGGYEQYF. This rearrangement joins TRBV20-1 to TRBJ2-7; 8 nucleotides line up with TRBD2. Germline CDR1 and CDR2: DFQATT and SNEGSKA (reference sequence). Trimming at V came to 3 bases and at J to 3 bases, leaving 7 bases not matched to a gene. This CDR3 has 14 amino acids.

This clone was detected many times. V is TRBV19 and J is TRBJ2-7, with 9 bases lining up with TRBD2. Germline assignment: CDR1 LNHDA and CDR2 SQIVND (reference sequence). The V and J ends lost 5 bases and 4 bases, in that order; junction bases with no gene match: 9. This CDR3 spans 15 amino acids. The CDR3 spells CASSSSGAPGYEQYF. Here the CDR3 DNA reads TGTGCCAGTAGTTCTAGCGGGGCTCCAGGTTACGAGCAGTACTTC.

The chain recombines TRBV6-6 with TRBJ1-1, with D maybe TRBD1 (6 bases). V lost 6 bases and J lost 0, with 11 bases in between. The CDR3 extends over 14 amino acids. Germline V gene sequence: CDR1 MNHNY, CDR2 SVGAGI (reference sequence). CDR3 residues: CASRQQGMNTEAFF. The DNA of the CDR3 is TGTGCCAGCAGACAACAGGGAATGAACACTGAAGCTTTCTTT.

The rearrangement links TRBV6-5 to TRBJ1-1, with 7 nucleotides matching TRBD1. CDR3 length equals 13 residues. J lost 7 bases, V lost 2 bases, and 4 bases had no gene match. Germline V gene sequence: CDR1 MNHEY, CDR2 SVGAGI. This CDR3 is CASSYRTGGEAFF. The CDR3 bases are TGTGCCAGCAGTTACAGGACAGGAGGTGAAGCTTTCTTT.

Only one count was recorded for this clone. The V and J genes are TRBV18 and TRBJ1-2; D uncertain. The CDR3 is 15 amino acids. The V gene's germline CDR1 is KGHSH and CDR2 LQKENI. The V and J ends lost 2 bases and 0 bases respectively, with 10 bases between them. CDR3 sequence (DNA): TGTGCCAGCTCACCAGGAGCGGAAACTAACTATGGCTACACCTTC. Protein: CASSPGAETNYGYTF.

This clone showed up just once. The chain couples TRBV28 to TRBJ1-5, with 8 positions matching TRBD1. This CDR3 spans 16 amino acids. Trimming removed 5 bases from V and 0 bases from J; junction bases left unmatched: 6. Germline assignment: CDR1 MDHEN and CDR2 SYDVKM. CDR3 DNA sequence: TGTGCCAGCAGTCACCGACAGGGGAGTAGCAATCAGCCCCAGCATTTT. As protein: CASSHRQGSSNQPQHF.

This clone came up once. The rearrangement links TRBV30 to TRBJ2-1; 11 nucleotides match TRBD2. Trimming took 1 base from V and 5 from J; bases not matched to a gene: 4. The germline V gene has CDR1 GTSNPN and CDR2 SVGIG (reference sequence). This CDR3 is 15 amino acids long. CDR3 nucleotides: TGTGCCTGGAGTGGACTAGCGGGACTTGACAATGAGCAGTTCTTC. Its translation is CAWSGLAGLDNEQFF.

The chain is built from TRBV7-9 and TRBJ2-7; 8 bases are shared with TRBD1. This CDR3 spans 18 amino acids. Germline-derived CDR1 and CDR2 are SEHNR and FQNEAQ (reference sequence). The J segment lost 0 bases and the V segment lost 4 bases, leaving 14 bases of the junction unmatched. CDR3: CASSSDPGQGLSSYEQYF. The DNA for the CDR3 is TGTGCCAGCAGCTCCGACCCCGGACAGGGACTCAGCTCCTACGAGCAGTACTTC.

This rearrangement joins TRBV21-1 to TRBJ1-1; the tabulated D call, TRBD1, remains unverified against the DNA. TRBV21-1 is a pseudogene segment. CDR3 length: 13 amino acids. CDR3 in DNA: TGTGCCAACCAGGGACACGGGAACACTGAAGCTTTCTTT. Translating gives CANQGHGNTEAFF.

This chain links TRBV6-8 with TRBJ2-4; maybe TRBD2 (6 bases). V shed 0 bases and J shed 13 bases, with 19 bases lying between them. From germline, CDR1 is MNHGY and CDR2 SAAAGT. The length of the CDR3 is 15 residues. CDR3 coding DNA: TGTGCCAGCAGTTACTCGGGGAGGCAGGCCGGGTTCCAGTACTTC. Translating gives CASSYSGRQAGFQYF.

The chain links TRBV3-1 (or the pseudogene TRBV3-2) to TRBJ2-3; 8 bases agree with TRBD2. J lost 5 bases, V lost 3 bases, and 13 bases had no gene match. The V gene's germline CDR1 is LGHDT and CDR2 YNNKEL (reference sequence). This CDR3 region has 17 residues. CDR3 DNA sequence: TGTGCCAGCAGCCATCCTGCTGGGGCGGGGGGTGGAGATACGCAGTATTTT. It translates to CASSHPAGAGGGDTQYF.

V usage is TRBV6-2 or TRBV6-3 and J usage is TRBJ2-3; 7 bases align to TRBD2. Germline trimming cut 6 bases from V and 3 bases from J; bases unmatched to any gene: 15. From germline, CDR1 is MNHEY and CDR2 SVGEGT. This CDR3 comprises 17 residues. CDR3 in amino acids: CASSPTDGAGRTDTQYF. CDR3 coding DNA: TGTGCCAGCAGCCCCACGGATGGAGCGGGAAGGACAGATACGCAGTATTTT.

J is TRBJ1-4 and V is TRBV5-1, with D possibly being TRBD1 (6 bases). Germline CDR1 reads SGHRS; CDR2 reads YFSETQ. The CDR3 totals 13 residues. The V gene lost 3 bases and the J gene lost 7 bases, with 10 bases spanning the gap. The CDR3 spells CASSSDSSEKLFF. CDR3 coding DNA: TGCGCCAGCAGCTCGGACAGTAGTGAAAAACTGTTTTTT.

This chain connects TRBV5-4 to TRBJ2-1, with no clear D. This CDR3 comprises 13 residues. Deletions cut 2 bases from V and 7 bases from J, with 10 bases between. CDR1 SGHNT and CDR2 YYREEE come from the germline V gene (reference sequence). The CDR3 loop is CASSLASSNEQFF. The DNA of the CDR3 is TGTGCCAGCAGCTTAGCATCCTCTAATGAGCAGTTCTTC.

This clone appeared once. The genes are TRBV19 and TRBJ1-4, with 7 bases fitting TRBD1. J lost 0 bases, V lost 3 bases, and 7 bases had no gene match. Germline V gene data show CDR1 as LNHDA and CDR2 as SQIVND (reference sequence). This CDR3 has 17 amino acids. CDR3 DNA: TGTGCCAGTAGTATCCGTGGGACAGCTGCAACTAATGAAAAACTGTTTTTT. Encoded protein: CASSIRGTAATNEKLFF. Complete variable domain (other parts from reference TRBV19 and TRBJ1-4): DGGITQSPKYLFRKEGQNVTLSCEQNLNHDAMYWYRQDPGQGLRLIYYSQIVNDFQKGDIAEGYSVSREKKESFPLTVTSAQKNPTAFYLCASSIRGTAATNEKLFFGSGTQLSVL.

The J gene is TRBJ2-7, the V gene TRBV29-1; TRBD1 agrees at 7 bases. The CDR3 has 11 amino acids. Germline loops: CDR1 SQVTM, CDR2 ANQGSEA. V lost 7 bases to trimming and J lost 5 bases; unmatched junction nucleotides: 5. CDR3 DNA: TGCAGCGCGGCCCAGGGGGACGAGCAGTACTTC. Amino acid sequence: CSAAQGDEQYF.